A single sample is the source of the 3 T cell receptor beta chains below, sequenced in a study of breast tumors, draining lymph nodes, adjacent tissues. One entry per CDR3 protein, called by TCRdb with MiXCR from the multiplex PCR reads. There are some 200,000 distinct CDR3 sequences in the sample; 31% occur only once, and 4% to 5.5% lies in the top ten. Breast cancer patients provided tissue from their axillary draining lymph nodes. Sequencing input: axillary lymph node tissue. The receptors derive from a female donor with breast cancer. Some clones in this sample may be carry-over from other donors' samples.

This clonotype was picked up many times. V is TRBV19 and J is TRBJ1-6; D uncertain. Germline CDR1 LNHDA, CDR2 SQIVND (reference sequence). V was pared by 0 bases and J by 4 bases, with 7 bases between. The CDR3 length is 15 residues. CDR3 DNA: TGTGCCAGTAGTATAGATGGGAGTTATAATTCACCCCTCCACTTT. This translates into CASSIDGSYNSPLHF.

In nucleotides, the CDR3 is TGTGCCAGCAGCCCCCCAGGTTCCCTCGCGGATACGCAGTATTTT. Its translation is CASSPPGSLADTQYF. The chain recombines TRBV3-1 with TRBJ2-3, with D unclear. The CDR3 contains 15 residues. Trimming took off 4 bases at V and 6 bases at J, with 17 bases between the two ends. The germline gives CDR1 LGHDT, CDR2 YNNKEL (reference sequence).

On this clonotype itself: This sequence may be a read error, since a much larger clone differs from it by one base. The chain is built from TRBV7-2 and TRBJ2-7, with unresolved D. This CDR3 region has 14 residues. Germline CDR1 is SGHTA and CDR2 is FQGNSA. Here the CDR3 reads CASSPGWNPHEQCF. As DNA, the CDR3 is TGTGCCAGCAGCCCGGGTTGGAACCCCCACGAGCAGTGCTTC.